This paragraph reports one T cell receptor (beta chain). Its target is unknown. This sample is drawn from a study of vaccination and CD4 T cells after COVID-19. Across the study: Each individual in the study obtained two doses of BNT162b2 or mRNA-1273 vaccine. Post-COVID draws came a median around 100 days after diagnosis (range 35 to 161).

Points from the study as a whole: Only after vaccination were a median 86.3% of convalescents' reactive clones seen. Convalescent patients' vaccine-specific clones were spike mono-reactive in 304 of 307 cases.

Each CDR3 protein is one row after TCRdb ran MiXCR on the PCR reads. The sample contains about 21,000 distinct CDR3 sequences, roughly 56% of which appear only once. Sequencing was performed on CD4+ T cells from blood, taken before SARS-CoV-2 vaccination. This clonotype was sampled from a human donor who had recovered from COVID-19.

The CDR3 loop reads CASSSLNRRDYEQYF. Written as DNA, the CDR3 is TGTGCCAGCAGCAGCCTCAATCGCAGGGATTACGAGCAGTACTTC. The gene calls are TRBV6-1 and TRBJ2-7; D is perhaps TRBD1 (5 bases). Germline-derived CDR1 and CDR2 are MNHNS and SASEGT. There are 15 residues in the CDR3. V shed 6 bases and J shed 4 bases, with 19 bases lying between them.